One T cell receptor (beta chain) is described in this entry. The table lists this clonotype with many counts. Which antigen it targets is not known. No base-level quality is on record; no much larger clone is a single base apart. Reading from cysteine to phenylalanine, the CDR3 counts 16 amino acids. The CDR3 DNA has 48 bases and is translated from base 1. Trimming costs V 2 bases and J 5 bases, and their ends lie 16 bases apart. TCR beta CDR3 regions were amplified from RNA transcripts for repertoire sequencing. A first-round RT-PCR used HTBI primers with the Qiagen OneStep RT-PCR kit, followed by a second-round multiplex PCR, size selection and purification. The libraries underwent paired-end sequencing with 100 bp reads on an Illumina HiSeq2000. The authors' pipeline ran thus. SOAPnuke was used to process the reads, removing any read that contained adapters or uncalled bases, had a mean Phred below 15, or lacked an exact match to the constant primer or identifier. High-quality paired reads were merged with COPE v1.2.5. Each unique nucleotide sequence was treated as a clonotype, and MiTCR v1.1 was used to align the clonotypes to the IMGT TRB V, D and J references. Only V-J combinations with frequency above 0.0001 were analysed, covering around 99% of repertoires. For each V-J combination, a TCR clonal expansion and chaos score was defined as the ratio of F50 clonal expansion to chaos observed in the TCRdist matrix. Features were reduced by Welch's t-statistics and random forest to approximately 12 V-J combinations, which fed a naive Bayes classifier. The similarity between thyroid and blood repertoires was quantified using the Morisita-Horn index. TCRdb cleaned the public reads at Q25 with fastp, built clones with MiXCR and kept in-frame beta chains. Each CDR3 protein appears once, grouped with its most common genes and DNA. TCRdb, not the authors, supplied the V and J calls. The sample records 200,000 to 250,000 distinct CDR3 sequences, 20% to 25% of which are singletons. The ten most abundant clones make up roughly 40% of the sample.

These data originate in a study of Graves' ophthalmopathy and Graves' hyperthyroidism (dated by TCRdb to 2016 to 2019). Study-level background: Peripheral blood was collected at initial diagnosis, before any treatment. The study used signatures of the TCR beta repertoire to tell Graves' ophthalmopathy apart from Graves' hyperthyroidism and to predict which patients would progress to ophthalmopathy. In total, some 140 blood samples were TCR-sequenced: 40 to 45 ophthalmopathy, 80 or so hyperthyroidism and about 17 hyperthyroidism-to-ophthalmopathy patients. A discovery set of 90 to 100 patients (around 44 ophthalmopathy, under 65 stable hyperthyroidism) was enrolled to explore V-J signatures distinguishing ophthalmopathy from hyperthyroidism. The independent validation cohort included 18 to 20 hyperthyroidism patients plus 17 patients who later progressed from hyperthyroidism to ophthalmopathy. In roughly 6 hyperthyroidism patients, T-cell repertoires of thyroid tissue and blood were compared. After sampling, hyperthyroidism patients received methimazole starting at 30 mg daily, and ophthalmopathy patients received high-dose intravenous methylprednisolone. The roughly 100 discovery patients were randomly split 7:3 into training and test sets.

Ophthalmopathy patients had moderately to severely active disease, Clinical Activity Score of at least 3, NOSPECS grade of at least 4, and disease duration under 3 months. Patients with other autoimmune diseases, uncontrolled infections, pregnancy or lactation were excluded from the study. Diagnosis was based on clinical symptoms, serum thyroxine, TRAb, thyroid ultrasound and orbital computed tomography. PBMCs were isolated from more than 9 ml of fresh peripheral blood by Ficoll-Paque density gradient centrifugation. Total RNA was extracted using Trizol reagent, and RNA quality was checked on an Agilent 2100 Bioanalyzer. Points the paper makes about the study in general: No statistical method was used to set the sample size in advance, and the investigators knew which group each participant was assigned to. The 13-signature model separated ophthalmopathy from stable hyperthyroidism with 87.88% sensitivity and about 81% specificity in cross-validation, and 80%/75% in the test set. Most of the expanded thyroid clonotypes with a frequency above 0.001 were also detected in blood, and it was suggested that the thyroid immune response may be reflected by blood repertoires. In validation, the model predicted ophthalmopathy progression with more than 70% sensitivity and roughly 72% specificity; 12 predicted patients were CT-confirmed with GO in a median of 6.5 months.

Here the chain combines TRBV12-3 or TRBV12-4 and TRBJ1-5; no D gene can be assigned with confidence. This sequence originates from a woman between 45 and 60 years old with Graves' ophthalmopathy. Donor details come from another sample of the same person, matched by shared clones. The sequenced sample was peripheral blood. The DNA sequence reads TGTGCCAGCAGTTTAAGGTCGGGCGGTGGGGATCAGCCCCAGCATTTT. Translated, it gives CASSLRSGGGDQPQHF.